The 32 T cell receptor beta chains presented below share a single source sample, sequenced in a study of shared clonotypes between healthy human individuals (dated by TCRdb to the early 2020s). Preparation of the library involved the immunoSEQ multiplex PCR assay. The clones in this table, taken by TCRdb from immuneACCESS, are in-frame only. Not every clone is retained; where verified, under half of the shortfall comes from an unresolved V gene, and the cause of the rest is unknown. The sample table lists roughly 640,000 clones, almost 97% of them with a count of one. Around 0.06% of the sample rests with the top ten. Material for sequencing was naive CD4+ T cells sorted from blood. This specimen's cell subset or site label, per the study, means: CD45RA+ positively selected. Receptor source: a woman aged 30 to 39 in good health.

This sequence joins TRBV10-2 and TRBJ2-7; TRBD1 matches at 8 bases. The CDR3 is made up of 15 amino acids. Germline CDR1 and CDR2: WSHSY and SAAADI. V shed 6 bases and J 2 bases; nucleotides not matched to a gene: 9. CDR3 in DNA: TGCGCCAGCAGAAGGCCGGGACAGGCAACCTACGAGCAGTACTTC. Protein product: CASRRPGQATYEQYF.

This chain connects TRBV6-6 to TRBJ2-7; D perhaps matches TRBD2 (5 bases). V was clipped by 7 bases and J by 1 base, with 14 bases between them. The CDR3 length is 14 residues. Per the germline V gene, CDR1 is MNHNY and CDR2 is SVGAGI (reference sequence). The CDR3 protein is CASTTGGRSYEQYF. Here the CDR3 DNA reads TGTGCCAGCACCACGGGCGGGCGATCCTACGAGCAGTACTTC.

V gene TRBV15 combines with J gene TRBJ2-5, with D unclear. Trimming took off 0 bases at V and 2 bases at J, with 7 bases between the two ends. Per germline, CDR1 LNHNV and CDR2 YYDKDF (reference sequence). This CDR3 is 14 amino acids long. CDR3 DNA: TGTGCCACCAGCAGAGATGACTCACAAGAGACCCAGTACTTC. Translation gives CATSRDDSQETQYF.

Only one count was recorded for this clone. The CDR3 nucleotides read TGTGCCAGCAGTACAGGGACAGCCTACGAGCAGTACTTC. This gives the protein CASSTGTAYEQYF. The chain recombines TRBV7-9 with TRBJ2-7; 7 nucleotides line up with TRBD1. This CDR3 region has 13 residues. Germline V gives CDR1 SEHNR, CDR2 FQNEAQ (reference sequence). V gave up 6 bases and J gave up 2 bases; unmatched junction bases: 4.

The chain has TRBV7-6 and TRBJ1-2, with D hard to call. CDR1 is SGHVS, CDR2 FNYEAQ, per germline. Trimming pared 3 bases from V and 6 bases from J, leaving 11 bases between. This CDR3 spans 13 amino acids. The DNA for the CDR3 is TGTGCCAGCAGCTTCGGCTCCGGTCATGGCTACACCTTC. Residues: CASSFGSGHGYTF.

This chain links TRBV5-6 with TRBJ1-2, with TRBD1 matching over 7 bases. Germline V gene lookup returns CDR1 SGHDT and CDR2 YYEEEE. The CDR3 is 14 amino acids. V lost 4 bases, J lost 4 bases, and 7 bases stayed unmatched. In DNA form, the CDR3 reads TGTGCCAGCAGCCCGACGGGACAGAGCTATGGCTACACCTTC. Translated, it gives CASSPTGQSYGYTF.

This chain links TRBV6-1 with TRBJ2-2; 10 bases fit TRBD1. The V segment lost 6 bases and the J segment 4 bases; nucleotides outside the gene matches: 5. This CDR3 is built from 15 residues. Germline-derived CDR1 and CDR2 are MNHNS and SASEGT. CDR3 sequence reads: CASRRQGAVTGELFF. The CDR3, as DNA: TGTGCCAGCAGGAGACAGGGGGCAGTCACCGGGGAGCTGTTTTTT.

This clone was detected only once. The rearrangement uses TRBV29-1 and TRBJ1-1, with a tentative D call TRBD1 (5 bases). Germline V gene sequence: CDR1 SQVTM, CDR2 ANQGSEA. Deletions cut 0 bases from V and 7 bases from J, with 12 bases between. The CDR3 is made up of 13 amino acids. This CDR3 is CSVEEGGYSEAFF. The CDR3 DNA follows: TGCAGCGTTGAAGAGGGGGGGTACAGTGAAGCTTTCTTT.

V is TRBV6-1 and J is TRBJ1-5; 7 bases match TRBD1. V was pared by 8 bases and J by 7 bases, with 8 bases of the junction left unmatched. Germline CDR1 and CDR2: MNHNS and SASEGT. The CDR3 extends over 13 amino acids. CDR3 bases: TGTGCCAGCGACTTGGCAGGGGGACAGCCCCAGCATTTT. Its translation is CASDLAGGQPQHF.

This chain joins TRBV29-1 and TRBJ2-5, with 8 bases matching TRBD1. CDR3 size: 14 residues. Germline V gene lookup returns CDR1 SQVTM and CDR2 ANQGSEA. CDR3 sequence reads: CIPSGQGVRETQYF. The CDR3 nucleotides read TGCATCCCCTCCGGACAGGGCGTTCGGGAGACCCAGTACTTC.

The chain uses TRBV7-9 and TRBJ2-2; the D is unclear. The CDR3 has 14 residues. Germline CDR1 reads SEHNR; CDR2 reads FQNEAQ (reference sequence). The V end was cut by 0 bases, the J end by 4 bases, with 6 bases between. The DNA of the CDR3 is TGTGCCAGCAGCTTAGCGGCGGTCACCGGGGAGCTGTTTTTT. It is translated as CASSLAAVTGELFF.

As regards this clone: Other DNA sequences in this sample translate to the same CDR3. The chain joins TRBV27 to TRBJ2-7; 7 nucleotides match TRBD1. V lost 5 bases and J lost 1; bases outside the gene matches: 5. Germline loops: CDR1 MNHEY, CDR2 SMNVEV (reference sequence). This CDR3 comprises 14 residues. For the CDR3, the DNA is TGTGCCAGCAGTCGGACAGGAAGATCCTACGAGCAGTACTTC. It codes for CASSRTGRSYEQYF.

The CDR3 loop is CASSYEVDGSYEQYF. The CDR3 coding sequence is TGTGCCAGCAGTTACGAGGTGGACGGATCCTACGAGCAGTACTTC. V and J are TRBV6-5 and TRBJ2-7, with D unresolved. Germline lookup yields CDR1 MNHEY and CDR2 SVGAGI. The ends were cut back, 2 bases at V and 1 base at J, with 12 bases in the middle. This CDR3 contains 15 residues.

The chain combines TRBV28 with TRBJ2-7; no reliable D call. The CDR3 is 15 amino acids. The germline V gene encodes CDR1 MDHEN and CDR2 SYDVKM. The germline V and J ends were trimmed by 7 bases and 3 bases, with 19 bases remaining between them. The CDR3 DNA follows: TGTGCCAGCACCACACGGTGGGCGCGAGGCTACGAGCAGTACTTC. It codes for CASTTRWARGYEQYF.

This clone was found once. This chain links TRBV28 with TRBJ2-7; a possible D gene is TRBD2 (6 bases). V gave up 7 bases and J gave up 2 bases, with 12 bases separating them. CDR1 MDHEN and CDR2 SYDVKM come from the germline V gene. This CDR3 has 13 residues. CDR3 sequence (DNA): TGTGCCAGCACCCCCGGAGGGCCCTACGAGCAGTACTTC. Translated, it gives CASTPGGPYEQYF. The full variable domain, completed using reference TRBV28 and TRBJ2-7, is DVKVTQSSRYLVKRTGEKVFLECVQDMDHENMFWYRQDPGLGLRLIYFSYDVKMKEKGDIPEGYSVSREKKERFSLILESASTNQTSMYLCASTPGGPYEQYFGPGTRLTVT.

This rearrangement joins TRBV9 to TRBJ1-4, with no clear D. The CDR3 contains 14 residues. CDR1 is SGDLS and CDR2 is YYNGEE in the germline V gene. V was shortened by 4 bases and J by 7 bases, with 14 bases between the two germline ends. The CDR3 nucleotides read TGTGCCAGCAGCCAAGACGTGGTCGGTGAAAAACTGTTTTTT. Its protein product is CASSQDVVGEKLFF.

The chain combines TRBV30 with TRBJ2-2; D perhaps matches TRBD2 (6 bases). The CDR3 consists of 15 residues. Trimming stripped 1 base from V and 5 bases from J, with 14 bases between. The germline CDR1 and CDR2 sequences are GTSNPN and SVGIG (reference sequence). CDR3 loop: CAWSEWGVATGELFF. The CDR3 nucleotides are TGTGCCTGGAGTGAGTGGGGGGTTGCGACCGGGGAGCTGTTTTTT. Filled out from reference TRBV30 and TRBJ2-2, the complete variable domain reads SQTIHQWPATLVQPVGSPLSLECTVEGTSNPNLYWYRQAAGRGLQLLFYSVGIGQISSEVPQNLSASRPQDRQFILSSKKLLLSDSGFYLCAWSEWGVATGELFFGEGSRLTVL.

The chain joins TRBV6-1 to TRBJ1-1; D is possibly TRBD1 (6 bases). The CDR3 is 14 amino acids. Trimming took 4 bases from V and 6 from J, leaving 15 bases between them. Germline assignment: CDR1 MNHNS and CDR2 SASEGT. The CDR3 DNA reads TGTGCCAGCAGTGCAAGACAGGTTCGGTCTGAAGCTTTCTTT. This gives the protein CASSARQVRSEAFF.

This sequence joins TRBV4-1 and TRBJ1-1; D not certain. This CDR3 is built from 14 residues. Germline CDR1 is MGHRA and CDR2 is YSYEKL. The V gene lost 3 bases and the J gene lost 1 base, with 9 bases spanning the gap. The CDR3 DNA is TGCGCCAGCAGCCAGGGATTCAGGAACACTGAAGCTTTCTTT. This translates into CASSQGFRNTEAFF.

This clone occurred once. This chain connects TRBV6-1 to TRBJ2-4; D is perhaps TRBD1 (5 bases). Germline V lookup: CDR1 MNHNS, CDR2 SASEGT. This CDR3 comprises 13 residues. Deletions cut 4 bases from V and 6 bases from J, with 10 bases between. CDR3 DNA: TGTGCCAGCAGTGTCGCCAGGGTAAACATTCAGTACTTC. This encodes CASSVARVNIQYF.

This rearrangement joins TRBV6-1 to TRBJ2-3; D not certain. Trimming stripped 11 bases from V and 0 bases from J, with 15 bases between. Germline loops: CDR1 MNHNS, CDR2 SASEGT. There are 14 residues in the CDR3. The chain's CDR3 is CASKEYPSTDTQYF. The CDR3, as DNA: TGTGCCTCGAAGGAGTACCCTAGCACAGATACGCAGTATTTT.

This rearrangement joins TRBV18 to TRBJ2-1; the D gene is possibly TRBD1 (5 bases). There are 15 residues in the CDR3. Between the trimmed V and J ends, which lost 6 bases and 5 bases, there was a span of 17 bases. Germline-derived CDR1 and CDR2 are KGHSH and LQKENI. The CDR3 reads CASSSNQGSNNEQFF. Written as DNA, the CDR3 is TGTGCCAGCTCCTCAAATCAGGGAAGTAACAATGAGCAGTTCTTC.

The V and J genes are TRBV7-2 and TRBJ2-7, with D unclear. The V gene's germline CDR1 is SGHTA and CDR2 FQGNSA. Trimming pared 2 bases from V and 7 bases from J, leaving 12 bases between. This CDR3 has 13 residues. CDR3 loop: CASSLNSLGEQYF. CDR3 DNA: TGTGCCAGCAGCTTAAATAGCCTGGGTGAGCAGTACTTC.

This chain joins TRBV29-1 and TRBJ1-4; D gene uncertain. V was clipped by 5 bases and J by 3 bases, with 13 bases between them. This CDR3 is 14 amino acids long. Germline CDR1 reads SQVTM; CDR2 reads ANQGSEA. The CDR3 region has the DNA TGCAGCGTTCTCATCAGGCCACCTAATGAAAAACTGTTTTTT. Translated, it gives CSVLIRPPNEKLFF.

The CDR3 coding sequence is TGCGCCAGCAGCTTGGTTTGGGGGTCCTACGAGCAGTACTTC. It translates to CASSLVWGSYEQYF. The chain employs TRBV5-1 and TRBJ2-7; D tentatively fits TRBD1 or TRBD2 (5 bases each). V was pared by 0 bases and J by 1 base, with 8 bases between. Germline V CDR1 and CDR2: SGHRS, YFSETQ. The CDR3 has 14 residues.

This clone was recorded only once. V usage is TRBV7-2 and J usage is TRBJ2-1; the match to TRBD2 covers 10 bases. Trimming took 5 bases from V and 5 from J; bases not matched to a gene: 12. CDR3 length: 17 residues. Germline assignment: CDR1 SGHTA and CDR2 FQGNSA. The CDR3 loop reads CASSPGTALAGDNEQFF. CDR3 nucleotides: TGTGCCAGCAGCCCTGGGACAGCTCTAGCGGGAGACAATGAGCAGTTCTTC.

The DNA for the CDR3 is TGCGCCAGCTGCGGGACAGGGGTCTTCGCTAATGAAAAACTGTTTTTT. It specifies CASCGTGVFANEKLFF. This sequence joins TRBV5-1 and TRBJ1-4, with TRBD1 matching over 10 bases. The CDR3 is made up of 16 amino acids. Unmatched junction bases numbered 9, after V lost 7 bases and J lost 3 bases. CDR1 is SGHRS and CDR2 is YFSETQ in the germline V gene.

The chain combines TRBV5-1 with TRBJ2-1, with TRBD1 as a possible D gene (6 bases). Germline loops: CDR1 SGHRS, CDR2 YFSETQ. This CDR3 region has 14 residues. V dropped 4 bases and J dropped 1 base, with 9 bases sitting between them. The CDR3 reads CASSLQGSYNEQFF. The CDR3 nucleotides are TGCGCCAGCAGCCTGCAGGGGTCCTACAATGAGCAGTTCTTC.

This clone has only one observation. V is TRBV28 and J is TRBJ1-4; 9 bases line up with TRBD1. With V trimmed by 5 bases and J by 8 bases, 9 bases remained unmatched. Germline loops: CDR1 MDHEN, CDR2 SYDVKM. The CDR3 is 15 residues long. CDR3 coding DNA: TGTGCCAGCAGTAGCACCGGGACAGGGAGGGAAAAACTGTTTTTT. It encodes CASSSTGTGREKLFF.

This sequence joins TRBV5-1 and TRBJ2-3; D is unresolved. Germline CDR1 and CDR2: SGHRS and YFSETQ. The CDR3 has 13 amino acids. The V end lost 4 bases, the J end lost 0 bases, and 6 bases lay between the germline ends. CDR3 amino acids: CASSRGSTDTQYF. CDR3 nucleotide sequence: TGCGCCAGCAGCCGAGGCAGCACAGATACGCAGTATTTT.

This clone appeared once. This chain uses TRBV5-1 with TRBJ2-3; D remains ambiguous. The CDR3 runs 15 residues. V lost 0 bases and J 4 bases, leaving 12 bases between the germline ends. Looked up from germline, CDR1 is SGHRS and CDR2 is YFSETQ. In DNA form, the CDR3 reads TGCGCCAGCAGCTTGGTCGTCTCTTCCCCAGATACGCAGTATTTT. Its protein is CASSLVVSSPDTQYF.

V is TRBV5-1 and J is TRBJ1-1; the D gene is possibly TRBD1 (6 bases). V lost 8 bases and J 1 base, leaving 12 bases between the germline ends. The CDR3 is 13 residues long. Germline assignment: CDR1 SGHRS and CDR2 YFSETQ. The CDR3: CASSQGGNTEAFF. CDR3 DNA sequence: TGCGCCAGTTCACAGGGCGGGAACACTGAAGCTTTCTTT.